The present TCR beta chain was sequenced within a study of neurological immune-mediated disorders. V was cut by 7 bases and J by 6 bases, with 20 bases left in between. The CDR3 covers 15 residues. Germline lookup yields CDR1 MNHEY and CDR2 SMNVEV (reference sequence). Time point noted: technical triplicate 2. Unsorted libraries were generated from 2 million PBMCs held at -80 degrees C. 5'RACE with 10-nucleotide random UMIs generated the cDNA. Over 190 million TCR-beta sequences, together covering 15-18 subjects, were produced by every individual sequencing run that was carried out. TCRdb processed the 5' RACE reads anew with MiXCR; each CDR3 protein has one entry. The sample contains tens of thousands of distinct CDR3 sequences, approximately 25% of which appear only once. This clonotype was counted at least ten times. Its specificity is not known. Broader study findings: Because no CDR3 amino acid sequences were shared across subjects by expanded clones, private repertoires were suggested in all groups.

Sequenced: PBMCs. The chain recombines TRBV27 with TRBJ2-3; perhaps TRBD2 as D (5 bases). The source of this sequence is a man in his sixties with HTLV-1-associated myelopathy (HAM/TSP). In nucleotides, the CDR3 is TGTGCCAGCACTGAGAAGAGGATCACTAGGGATACGCAGTATTTT. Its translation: CASTEKRITRDTQYF.